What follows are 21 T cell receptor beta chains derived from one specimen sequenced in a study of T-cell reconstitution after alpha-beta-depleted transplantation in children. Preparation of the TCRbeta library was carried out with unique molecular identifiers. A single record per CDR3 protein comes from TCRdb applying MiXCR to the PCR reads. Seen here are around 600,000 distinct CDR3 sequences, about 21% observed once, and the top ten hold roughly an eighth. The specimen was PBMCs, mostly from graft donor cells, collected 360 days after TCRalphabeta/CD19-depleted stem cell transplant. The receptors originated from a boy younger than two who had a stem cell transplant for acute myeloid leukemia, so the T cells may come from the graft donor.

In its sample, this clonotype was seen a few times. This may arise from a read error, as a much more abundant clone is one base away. CDR3 nucleotide sequence: TGCAGTGCTAGTCACCAGGGGTACGAGCAGTACTTC. Its translation: CSASHQGYEQYF. The chain is built from TRBV20-1 and TRBJ2-7, with D possibly matching TRBD1 (6 bases). V was cut by 3 bases and J by 4 bases, with 10 bases left in between. Germline V gene lookup returns CDR1 DFQATT and CDR2 SNEGSKA (reference sequence). This CDR3 spans 12 amino acids.

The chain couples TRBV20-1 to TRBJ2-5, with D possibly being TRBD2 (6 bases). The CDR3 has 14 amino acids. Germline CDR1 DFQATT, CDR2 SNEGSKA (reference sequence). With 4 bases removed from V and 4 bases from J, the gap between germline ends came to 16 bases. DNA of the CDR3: TGCAGTGCTACCCGGGACGGGAGAGCAGAGACCCAGTACTTC. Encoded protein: CSATRDGRAETQYF.

For the CDR3, the DNA is TGTGCCAGCAGCCGACTAGCGGGGGTCGCAGATACGCAGTATTTT. It is translated as CASSRLAGVADTQYF. This sequence joins TRBV7-3 and TRBJ2-3; TRBD2 matches 12 bases. The ends lost 5 bases at V and 4 bases at J; junction bases unmatched: 4. The CDR3 loop spans 15 amino acids. The germline V gene encodes CDR1 SGHTA and CDR2 FQGTGA.

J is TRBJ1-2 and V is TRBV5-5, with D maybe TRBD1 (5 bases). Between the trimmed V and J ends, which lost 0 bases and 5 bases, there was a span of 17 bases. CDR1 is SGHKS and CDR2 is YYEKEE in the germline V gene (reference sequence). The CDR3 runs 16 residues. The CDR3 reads CASSLELGTGPYGYTF. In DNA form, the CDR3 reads TGTGCCAGCAGCTTGGAATTGGGGACGGGACCGTATGGCTACACCTTC. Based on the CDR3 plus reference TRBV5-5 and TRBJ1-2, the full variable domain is DAGVTQSPTHLIKTRGQQVTLRCSPISGHKSVSWYQQVLGQGPQFIFQYYEKEERGRGNFPDRFSARQFPNYSSELNVNALLLGDSALYLCASSLELGTGPYGYTFGSGTRLTVV.

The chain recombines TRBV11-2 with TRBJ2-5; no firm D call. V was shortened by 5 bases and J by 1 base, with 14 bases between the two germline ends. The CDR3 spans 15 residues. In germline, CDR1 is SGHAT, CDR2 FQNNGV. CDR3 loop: CASSPRRVTQETQYF. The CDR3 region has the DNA TGTGCCAGCAGCCCCCGAAGGGTTACCCAAGAGACCCAGTACTTC.

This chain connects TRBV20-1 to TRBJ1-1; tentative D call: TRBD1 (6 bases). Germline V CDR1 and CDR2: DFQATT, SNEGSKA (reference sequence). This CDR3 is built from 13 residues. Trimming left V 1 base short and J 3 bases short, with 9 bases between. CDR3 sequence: CSARGYRDTEAFF. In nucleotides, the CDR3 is TGCAGTGCTAGAGGCTACAGGGACACTGAAGCTTTCTTT.

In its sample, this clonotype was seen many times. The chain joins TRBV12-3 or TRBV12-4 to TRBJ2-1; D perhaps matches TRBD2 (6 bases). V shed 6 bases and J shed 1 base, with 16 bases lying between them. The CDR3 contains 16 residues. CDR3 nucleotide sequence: TGTGCCAGCAGCAATCGGGGGTCGGGATCCTACAATGAGCAGTTCTTC. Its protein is CASSNRGSGSYNEQFF.

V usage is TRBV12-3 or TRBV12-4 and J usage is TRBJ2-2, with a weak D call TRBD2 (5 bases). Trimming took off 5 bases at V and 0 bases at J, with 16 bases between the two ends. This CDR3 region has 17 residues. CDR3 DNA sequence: TGTGCCAGCAGTCTCGGGAAAACAAGGTCGAACACCGGGGAGCTGTTTTTT. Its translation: CASSLGKTRSNTGELFF.

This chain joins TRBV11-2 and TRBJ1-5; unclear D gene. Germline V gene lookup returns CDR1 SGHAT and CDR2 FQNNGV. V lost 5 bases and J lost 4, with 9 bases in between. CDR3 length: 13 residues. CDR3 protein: CASSVTRNQPQHF. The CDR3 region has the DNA TGTGCCAGCAGCGTTACGAGGAATCAGCCCCAGCATTTT.

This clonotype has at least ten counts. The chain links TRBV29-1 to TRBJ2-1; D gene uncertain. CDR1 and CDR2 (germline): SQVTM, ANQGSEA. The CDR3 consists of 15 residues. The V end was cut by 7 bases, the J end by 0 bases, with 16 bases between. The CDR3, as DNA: TGCAGCGCGGAAAGTGCTACGAGCTCCTACAATGAGCAGTTCTTC. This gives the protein CSAESATSSYNEQFF.

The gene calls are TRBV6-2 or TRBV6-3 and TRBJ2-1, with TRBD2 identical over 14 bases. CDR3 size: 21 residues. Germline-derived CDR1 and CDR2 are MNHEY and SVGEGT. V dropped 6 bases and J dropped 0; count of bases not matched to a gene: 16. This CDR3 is CASSPRMGLAGASSSYNEQFF. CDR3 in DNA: TGTGCCAGCAGCCCCCGGATGGGACTAGCGGGGGCCTCTAGCTCCTACAATGAGCAGTTCTTC.

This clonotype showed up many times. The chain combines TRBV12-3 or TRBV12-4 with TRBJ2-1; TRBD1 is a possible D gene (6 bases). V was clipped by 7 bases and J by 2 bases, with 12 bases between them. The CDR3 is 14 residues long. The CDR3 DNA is TGTGCCAGCACACTTGACAGGACCTACAATGAGCAGTTCTTC. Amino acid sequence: CASTLDRTYNEQFF.

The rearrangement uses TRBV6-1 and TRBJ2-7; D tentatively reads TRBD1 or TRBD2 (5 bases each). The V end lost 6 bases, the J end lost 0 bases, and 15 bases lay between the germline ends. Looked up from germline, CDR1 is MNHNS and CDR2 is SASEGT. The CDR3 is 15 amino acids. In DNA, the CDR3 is TGTGCCAGCAGGGTGCCCCGGGGCGGCTCCTACGAGCAGTACTTC. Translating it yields CASRVPRGGSYEQYF.

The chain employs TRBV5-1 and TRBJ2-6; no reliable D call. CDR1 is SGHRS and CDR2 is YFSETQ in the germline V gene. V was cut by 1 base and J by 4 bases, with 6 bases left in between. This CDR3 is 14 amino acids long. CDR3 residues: CASSLSRGANVLTF. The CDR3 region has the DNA TGCGCCAGCAGCTTGAGTCGAGGGGCCAACGTCCTGACTTTC.

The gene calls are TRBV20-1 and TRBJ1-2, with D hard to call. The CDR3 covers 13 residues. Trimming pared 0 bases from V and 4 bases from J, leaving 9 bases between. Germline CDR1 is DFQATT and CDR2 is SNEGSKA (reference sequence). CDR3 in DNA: TGCAGTGCTAGAGATACCAGGACCTATGGCTACACCTTC. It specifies CSARDTRTYGYTF.

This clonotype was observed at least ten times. The chain's CDR3 is CASRPLAGVAREGEQFF. Written as DNA, the CDR3 is TGTGCCAGCCGGCCTCTAGCGGGGGTGGCTAGAGAAGGTGAGCAGTTCTTC. This chain joins TRBV12-3 or TRBV12-4 and TRBJ2-1; TRBD2 agrees at 10 bases. The V segment lost 8 bases and the J segment 9 bases; nucleotides outside the gene matches: 19. The CDR3 length is 17 residues.

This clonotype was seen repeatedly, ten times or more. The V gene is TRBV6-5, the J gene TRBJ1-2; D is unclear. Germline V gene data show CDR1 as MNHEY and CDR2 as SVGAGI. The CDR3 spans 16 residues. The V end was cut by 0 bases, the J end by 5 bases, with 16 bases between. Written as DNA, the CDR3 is TGTGCCAGCAGTTACTCGAAAGGTGACGTTCTGTATGGCTACACCTTC. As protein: CASSYSKGDVLYGYTF.

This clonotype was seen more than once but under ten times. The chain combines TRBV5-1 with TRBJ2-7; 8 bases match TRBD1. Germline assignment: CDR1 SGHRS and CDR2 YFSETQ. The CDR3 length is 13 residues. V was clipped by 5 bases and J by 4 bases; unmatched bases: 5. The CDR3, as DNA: TGCGCCAGCAGTAAGGACAGGGAGTACGAGCAGTACTTC. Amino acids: CASSKDREYEQYF.

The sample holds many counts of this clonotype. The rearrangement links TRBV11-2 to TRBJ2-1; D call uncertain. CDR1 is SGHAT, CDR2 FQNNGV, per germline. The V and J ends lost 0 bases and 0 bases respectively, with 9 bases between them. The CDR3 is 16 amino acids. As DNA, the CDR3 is TGTGCCAGCAGCTTAGATCCTCGGGCCTCCTACAATGAGCAGTTCTTC. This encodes CASSLDPRASYNEQFF.

CDR3 residues: CASSEGGRGSYNEQFF. The CDR3 DNA reads as TGTGCCAGCAGTGAGGGTGGGAGGGGGTCCTACAATGAGCAGTTCTTC. This sequence joins TRBV9 and TRBJ2-1, with D possibly matching TRBD2 (7 bases). Trimming stripped 5 bases from V and 1 base from J, with 16 bases between. This CDR3 contains 16 residues. Germline loops: CDR1 SGDLS, CDR2 YYNGEE. Supplemented by reference TRBV9 and TRBJ2-1, the full variable domain reads DSGVTQTPKHLITATGQRVTLRCSPRSGDLSVYWYQQSLDQGLQFLIQYYNGEERAKGNILERFSAQQFPDLHSELNLSSLELGDSALYFCASSEGGRGSYNEQFFGPGTRLTVL.

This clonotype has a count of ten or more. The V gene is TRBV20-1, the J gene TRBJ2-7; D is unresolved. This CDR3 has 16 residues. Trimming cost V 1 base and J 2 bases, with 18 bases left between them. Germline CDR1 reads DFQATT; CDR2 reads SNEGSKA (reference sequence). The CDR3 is CSARAVGPQGTYEQYV. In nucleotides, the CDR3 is TGCAGTGCTAGAGCAGTCGGGCCTCAAGGGACCTACGAGCAGTACGTC.